This TCR beta chain is from a study of cytomegalovirus exposure and HLA in healthy donors. Overall study context: The same platform as the approximately 700 first-cohort repertoires was used for the 95 to 150 validation repertoires, a later analysis reported.

The CDR3 contains 15 residues. Germline V lookup: CDR1 GTSNPN, CDR2 SVGIG (reference sequence). Trimming cost V 0 bases and J 5 bases, with 13 bases left between them. Note on this clone: As yet, its antigen is unknown.

Findings of the study overall: The TCR clusters that emerged in the first cohort tended, a later analysis found, to co-occur in the roughly 120 validation repertoires. Researchers counted 164 TCR beta chains as cytomegalovirus-associated.

Sequenced by immunoSEQ multiplex PCR; TCRdb stores in-frame clones only, minus some. The sample comprises about 310,000 clones, approximately 86% of which are singletons, and 0.9% to 1% rests with the top ten. The sequencing input was PBMCs. The clonotype comes from a man between 25 and 39 years old in good health and CMV-seronegative. The rearrangement links TRBV30 to TRBJ2-2, with no clear D. CDR3 sequence reads: CAWSVYEVGTGELFF. CDR3 DNA sequence: TGTGCCTGGAGTGTATATGAGGTCGGAACCGGGGAGCTGTTTTTT.